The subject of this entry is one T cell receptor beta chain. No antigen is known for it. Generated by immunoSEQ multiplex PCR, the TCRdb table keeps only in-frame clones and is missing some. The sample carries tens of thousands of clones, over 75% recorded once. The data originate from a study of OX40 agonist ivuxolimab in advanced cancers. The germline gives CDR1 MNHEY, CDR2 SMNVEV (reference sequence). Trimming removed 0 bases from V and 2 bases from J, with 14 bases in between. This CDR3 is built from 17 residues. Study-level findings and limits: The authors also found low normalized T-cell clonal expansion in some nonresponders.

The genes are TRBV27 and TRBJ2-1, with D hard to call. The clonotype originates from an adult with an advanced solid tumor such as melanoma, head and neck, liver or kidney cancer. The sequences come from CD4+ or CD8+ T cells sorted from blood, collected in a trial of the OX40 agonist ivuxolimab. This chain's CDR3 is CASSLSTPSTAYNEQFF. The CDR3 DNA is TGTGCCAGCAGTTTATCGACGCCGAGTACGGCCTACAATGAGCAGTTCTTC.